This TCR beta chain is from a study of beta chain features in type 1 diabetes listed by TCRdb under 2018. Study-wide context: Patients and healthy donors did not differ in mean age, gender distribution, total cell number or subset yield. A total of approximately 100,000,000 sorted cells were examined across all samples, and the number of cells per subset was strongly correlated with RNA yield. The study compared the TCRB repertoires of sorted circulating CD4+ T cell subsets in recently diagnosed type 1 diabetes patients with those in matched healthy donors. Regulatory and stem cell-like memory subsets were isolated from only 8 patients and 8 healthy donors, whereas naive and central memory subsets came from all 28 donors. Study-wide conclusions, independent of this receptor: Fewer insertions and more nucleotide deletions at VDJ recombination sites were observed in patients with type 1 diabetes, implying thymic rearrangement abnormalities. Because the HLA sub-analyses included only small numbers of individuals, any influence of HLA type on TCRB rearrangement was left unresolved. Shorter templates might have been favored by PCR, but patient and control samples were amplified and corrected together, so both groups would have been affected equally by any skew. In all four CD4+ subsets, TCRB CDR3 length was moderately but significantly shorter in type 1 diabetes patients. Because cDNA was sequenced instead of genomic DNA, activated cells with high expression could be over-represented, although the groups did not differ in activation or CD3 levels. The naive, central memory and regulatory TCRB repertoires appeared to resemble one another more closely among patients than among healthy donors.

This clone was observed a few times. This clone's antigen is unknown. One end of the junction fails to match germline, which may point to a read error. According to the germline V gene (reference sequence), CDR1 reads SSHAT and CDR2 reads FNYEAQ. Counted from cysteine to phenylalanine, this CDR3 has 13 amino acids. Only CDR3 DNA remains: 39 bases, in frame from the first base. Each donor gave one peripheral blood draw, averaging around 0.11 L, which was collected into heparinised tubes. Naive, central memory, regulatory and stem cell-like memory CD4+ T cells were sorted on a BD FACSAria II using a panel including CD45RO, CCR7, CD25, CD127, CD95 and CD27. All sorted populations exceeded 98% purity. Right away, PBMCs were isolated by Lymphoprep density gradient centrifugation and were stained directly, with no culture step. So that batch effects would be minimized, each experiment stained and sorted samples in pairs, pairing one healthy donor with one patient.

The entire isolated RNA was reverse transcribed using the High Capacity cDNA Reverse Transcription Kit, and thus expressed TCRB transcripts were sequenced. Deep immunoSEQ sequencing was applied to naive, central memory and regulatory T cell samples, giving an average of about 3.8 million total reads per sample. Sorted cells were lysed in RLT buffer and RNA was extracted with DNase-treated RNeasy Micro or Mini kits, depending on cell number. Each cell subset was processed separately to prevent cross-contamination, with patient and healthy donor samples processed together. The immunoSEQ multiplex PCR was used to amplify TCRB sequences from cDNA, generating 87-bp fragments that spanned the CDR3 region. Sequencing of the amplicons was performed on the Illumina HiSeq platform. Turning to the authors' computational methods: Synthetic template baselines were used to correct PCR bias computationally, reads within Hamming distance 2 were collapsed together, and singletons that could not be merged were discarded. Reads were aligned to IMGT to assign V, D and J genes, CDR3 length, and insertions or deletions at six rearrangement sites. Within each subset, clonotype counts were normalized to sorted cell number, and only after that were true diversity and Gini coefficients computed with the tcR R package. The overlap coefficient, calculated on TCRB nucleotide sequences, was used to quantify repertoire sharing. Out-of-frame TCRB sequences from naive cells were analyzed to stand in for the pre-selection repertoire. Entries here come from immuneACCESS through TCRdb and include only in-frame sequences with V and J called. Some clones fail to appear in such tables; in the studies checked, an unresolved V gene covers under half of the shortfall, and the cause of the remainder is unknown. The V and J calls and clone size were taken over from that table, and D and trimming were inferred from the DNA. For this sample the table gives about 330,000 clones, of which approximately 11% were detected only once. The ten largest account for under 0.02% of the sample.

The sequence was collected from a woman in her twenties or thirties in good health. Sequencing input: naive CD4+ T cells from blood. The cell subset or site label of this sample denotes: true naive CD4+ T cells. The receptor chain draws on TRBV7-7 and TRBJ2-5; 9 central bases correspond to TRBD1. The nucleotide sequence reads TGTGCTAGCAGCTCGGACAGGGGAGAGACCCAGTACTTC. This sequence encodes CASSSDRGETQYF.